This T cell receptor (beta chain) is from a study of cytomegalovirus exposure and HLA in healthy donors. This PCR relied on a set of 60 Vbeta primers and 13 Jbeta primers. The assay was immunoSEQ multiplex PCR, and TCRdb's table has in-frame clones only and misses some. The table includes about 100,000 clones, 65% to 80% detected once. CDR1 and CDR2 (germline): MNHEY, SMNVEV (reference sequence). V dropped 6 bases and J dropped 4 bases, with 14 bases sitting between them. The CDR3 extends over 14 amino acids. Sequences were obtained from PBMCs. This chain uses TRBV27 with TRBJ2-3; D remains ambiguous. This clonotype originated in a middle-aged woman in good health and CMV-seronegative. CDR3 sequence reads: CASRTRPASDTQYF. The CDR3 coding sequence is TGTGCCAGCAGAACGAGGCCAGCCTCAGATACGCAGTATTTT.